The 5 T cell receptor beta chains reported below all come from one sample, sequenced in a study of PD-L1 blockade in urothelial cancer. Described time point: pretreatment peripheral blood. Measured with immunoSEQ multiplex PCR; TCRdb has only the in-frame clones, and not every one. The sample shows tens of thousands of clones, roughly 80% of them seen only once. The sequences come from PBMCs, collected around atezolizumab (anti-PD-L1) treatment. The receptors originated from a man aged 40-49 years with urothelial cancer.

This chain uses TRBV9 with TRBJ2-1; TRBD1 matches at 11 bases. The CDR3 covers 16 residues. Germline V gene data show CDR1 as SGDLS and CDR2 as YYNGEE. V was clipped by 4 bases and J by 7 bases; unmatched bases: 10. The CDR3 is CASSPLGQGAENEQFF. CDR3 nucleotides: TGTGCCAGCAGCCCTCTTGGACAGGGGGCAGAAAATGAGCAGTTCTTC. Together with reference TRBV9 and TRBJ2-1, the CDR3 gives the full variable domain: DSGVTQTPKHLITATGQRVTLRCSPRSGDLSVYWYQQSLDQGLQFLIQYYNGEERAKGNILERFSAQQFPDLHSELNLSSLELGDSALYFCASSPLGQGAENEQFFGPGTRLTVL.

The V and J genes are TRBV5-4 and TRBJ2-7; D uncertain. The CDR3 consists of 13 residues. Deletions cut 0 bases from V and 0 bases from J, with 4 bases between. CDR1 SGHNT and CDR2 YYREEE come from the germline V gene (reference sequence). The CDR3 bases are TGTGCCAGCAGCTTGGATAACTCCTACGAGCAGTACTTC. It codes for CASSLDNSYEQYF.

This chain joins TRBV27 and TRBJ2-3; 11 bases line up with TRBD2. After removal of 4 bases from V and 1 base from J, the junction contained 1 base not matched to a gene. This CDR3 region has 15 residues. Germline assignment: CDR1 MNHEY and CDR2 SMNVEV (reference sequence). The CDR3 DNA reads TGTGCCAGCAGTTCGGGACTAGCGGGCACAGATACGCAGTATTTT. Translated: CASSSGLAGTDTQYF.

The CDR3 region is CASRRPGMNTEAFF. As DNA, the CDR3 is TGTGCCAGCCGCCGGCCAGGGATGAACACTGAAGCTTTCTTT. J is TRBJ1-1 and V is TRBV28; TRBD1 is a possible D gene (5 bases). Germline V CDR1 and CDR2: MDHEN, SYDVKM. This CDR3 contains 14 residues. The germline V and J ends were trimmed by 8 bases and 0 bases, with 13 bases remaining between them.

This rearrangement joins TRBV19 to TRBJ2-1; 11 positions agree with TRBD2. This CDR3 region has 15 residues. V gave up 8 bases and J gave up 5 bases; unmatched junction bases: 8. Germline-derived CDR1 and CDR2 are LNHDA and SQIVND (reference sequence). CDR3 in amino acids: CASGLAGGRDNEQFF. Here the CDR3 DNA reads TGTGCCAGTGGTCTAGCGGGAGGCAGAGACAATGAGCAGTTCTTC.